The sequence of this TCR beta chain was determined in a study of glioma-infiltrating T cells. General study results and limits: Very few CDR3 sequences were shared between tissue and blood. Tissue-blood divergence was below expectation in non-neoplastic patients, above in gliomas.

Using RNA template, CDR3s of TCR alpha and beta were amplified with iRepertoire arm-PCR. For one-step reverse transcription and amplification, 100-400 ng of tissue mRNA or PBMC total RNA was used. One entry per CDR3 protein, called by TCRdb with MiXCR from the multiplex PCR reads. The sample lists 3,000 to 3,500 distinct CDR3 sequences; 80% to 90% were seen once. Turning to this clonotype: Its antigen is unidentified. The library was prepared for alpha chains; this beta chain is a stray read, so its frequency means little.

Germline V gives CDR1 SGHNT, CDR2 YYREEE (reference sequence). The CDR3 sequence is 13 residues long. Trimming cost V 9 bases and J 1 base, with 13 bases left between them. The clonotype originates from a human donor with low-grade glioma or glioblastoma, undergoing nonglioma brain surgery, or in good health (not recorded which). Sequenced: glioma tissue, nonneoplastic brain tissue, or PBMCs (not recorded which). The V call is TRBV5-4, the J call TRBJ1-2; D not resolved. The CDR3 region has the DNA TGTGCCACCCGGACGGATTATAACTATGGCTACACCTTC. This gives the protein CATRTDYNYGYTF.